This T cell receptor (beta chain) was identified in a study of control samples from healthy donors and cancer patients. The CDR3 length is 11 residues. The germline V gene encodes CDR1 MDHEN and CDR2 SYDVKM. V was cut by 10 bases and J by 6 bases, with 7 bases left in between. Clones were read by immunoSEQ multiplex PCR, and TCRdb kept only the in-frame ones, dropping some. The sample contains 150,000 to 200,000 clones, just over 90% of which appear only once. The chain joins TRBV28 to TRBJ1-6; D not resolved. The material sequenced was blood. This receptor was obtained from a man aged 25-40 years in good health. In DNA form, the CDR3 reads TGTGCCACTAAAACTAATTCACCCCTCCACTTT. This translates into CATKTNSPLHF.